This TCR beta chain was documented in a study of shared clonotypes between healthy human individuals. At the level of the study: Per donor, CD8 memory used one plate, CD8 naive used two, CD4 memory used three and CD4 naive used three. Study-wide findings and caveats: In contrast to clonotypes shared by all four donors, non-shared clonotypes had lower generation probabilities. Memory subsets had estimated richness that was generally smaller than that of naive subsets.

V gave up 5 bases and J gave up 0 bases, with 8 bases separating them. The CDR3 sequence is 13 residues long. Germline V gives CDR1 SGHAT, CDR2 FQDESV (reference sequence). Positively selected for CCR7, the CD45RO-negative cells used as naive CD8 cells excluded terminally differentiated effector memory CD45RA+ cells. All donors were Caucasian adults living in Nashville, Tennessee. As regards this clone: The antigen is unknown.

Repertoires were generated with immunoSEQ multiplex PCR, while TCRdb's copy carries only in-frame clones and drops some. Of about 1,900,000 clones listed, approximately 95% are singletons. The TCR was taken from a man between 18 and 29 years old in good health. The source material was naive CD8+ T cells sorted from blood. The chain carries TRBV11-1 and TRBJ2-7, with unresolved D. The CDR3 DNA is TGTGCCAGCAGCGTGAGAGGCTCCTACGAGCAGTACTTC. Translation: CASSVRGSYEQYF.